A single sample is the source of the 18 T cell receptor beta chains below, sequenced in a study of CD8+ T cells in alopecia areata. It was cDNA, reverse transcribed from extracted RNA, that served as the sequencing template. The assay was immunoSEQ multiplex PCR, and TCRdb's table has in-frame clones only and misses some. Here the sample spans about 120,000 clones, more than 30% being singletons. Sequencing was carried out using CD4+ T cells sorted from blood. These receptors all stem from a human donor with alopecia areata.

This clone came up a few times. V usage is TRBV7-2 and J usage is TRBJ2-7; 10 bases align to TRBD1. Germline values: CDR1 SGHTA, CDR2 FQGNSA. This CDR3 is built from 14 residues. Trimming cost V 5 bases and J 5 bases; bases outside gene matches: 6. The CDR3 reads CASSLGQGSNEQYF. CDR3 in DNA: TGTGCCAGCAGCCTGGGACAGGGGAGCAACGAGCAGTACTTC.

The rearrangement uses TRBV29-1 and TRBJ1-2; 7 nucleotides align to TRBD1. The V and J ends lost 5 bases and 7 bases, in that order; junction bases with no gene match: 7. CDR1 and CDR2 (germline): SQVTM, ANQGSEA. There are 12 residues in the CDR3. CDR3 nucleotides: TGCAGCGTTCAACAGGGGCAGGGTGGCTACACCTTC. It specifies CSVQQGQGGYTF.

This clone has just a few counts. This sequence joins TRBV11-2 and TRBJ2-3, with D tentatively TRBD1 (5 bases). V was pared by 3 bases and J by 0 bases, with 10 bases between. CDR1 is SGHAT and CDR2 is FQNNGV in the germline V gene. The CDR3 has 15 amino acids. CDR3 nucleotide sequence: TGTGCCAGCAGCTTGAATTCAGGGAGCACAGATACGCAGTATTTT. It specifies CASSLNSGSTDTQYF. The variable domain in full, with the rest retrieved from reference TRBV11-2 and TRBJ2-3, is EAGVAQSPRYKIIEKRQSVAFWCNPISGHATLYWYQQILGQGPKLLIQFQNNGVVDDSQLPKDRFSAERLKGVDSTLKIQPAKLEDSAVYLCASSLNSGSTDTQYFGPGTRLTVL.

The J gene is TRBJ2-1, the V gene TRBV7-2, with D perhaps TRBD1 (6 bases). CDR1 is SGHTA and CDR2 is FQGNSA in the germline V gene. The V end was cut by 1 base, the J end by 1 base, with 11 bases between. The CDR3 consists of 16 residues. The CDR3 spells CASSLVGTPSYNEQFF. Here the CDR3 DNA reads TGTGCCAGCAGCTTAGTAGGGACACCTTCCTACAATGAGCAGTTCTTC. Looking up the rest from reference TRBV7-2 and TRBJ2-1 gives the full variable domain: GAGVSQSPSNKVTEKGKDVELRCDPISGHTALYWYRQSLGQGLEFLIYFQGNSAPDKSGLPSDRFSAERTGGSVSTLTIQRTQQEDSAVYLCASSLVGTPSYNEQFFGPGTRLTVL.

CDR3 in DNA: TGTGCCAGCAGCGGTGGATTACTCCGATTACCGAGCACAGATACGCAGTATTTT. Protein product: CASSGGLLRLPSTDTQYF. The V call is TRBV5-6, the J call TRBJ2-3; D is ambiguous. Trimming shortened V by 4 bases and J by 0 bases, and 21 bases separated the two germline ends. The CDR3 length is 18 residues. CDR1 SGHDT and CDR2 YYEEEE come from the germline V gene.

This clone was observed a handful of times. The gene calls are TRBV7-9 and TRBJ2-1; 13 bases fit TRBD2. The V gene's germline CDR1 is SEHNR and CDR2 FQNEAQ (reference sequence). Trimming at V came to 6 bases and at J to 8 bases, leaving 7 bases not matched to a gene. The CDR3 has 15 residues. CDR3 sequence: CASRPTSGRAHEQFF. The CDR3 DNA reads as TGTGCCAGCAGACCTACTAGCGGGAGGGCCCATGAGCAGTTCTTC.

V and J are TRBV5-1 and TRBJ2-5; the match to TRBD2 covers 8 bases. The V and J ends lost 5 bases and 5 bases, in that order; junction bases with no gene match: 2. Germline loops: CDR1 SGHRS, CDR2 YFSETQ. The CDR3 length is 12 residues. CDR3 coding DNA: TGCGCCAGCAGTAGCGGGAAGGAGACCCAGTACTTC. Translation: CASSSGKETQYF.

The sample holds a few counts of this clone. V is TRBV7-9 and J is TRBJ1-2; D gene uncertain. The CDR3 has 13 amino acids. Germline-derived CDR1 and CDR2 are SEHNR and FQNEAQ (reference sequence). V lost 0 bases, J lost 10 bases, and 12 bases lay in between. The DNA for the CDR3 is TGTGCCAGCAGCTTAGCACAGCTAAGTATCTACACCTTC. It yields the protein CASSLAQLSIYTF.

A few counts support this clone. The rearrangement joins TRBV4-3 to TRBJ2-2, with D maybe TRBD2 (5 bases). The CDR3 is made up of 14 amino acids. V lost 1 base, J lost 8 bases, and 11 bases lay in between. Germline values: CDR1 LGHNA, CDR2 YSLEER. The CDR3 nucleotides read TGCGCCAGCAGCCAAGGTTGGACTTCAGGGGAGCTGTTTTTT. Its protein product is CASSQGWTSGELFF.

The V call is TRBV9, the J call TRBJ1-1, with 11 bases aligning to TRBD1. The CDR3 extends over 14 amino acids. Germline CDR1 reads SGDLS; CDR2 reads YYNGEE. V trimming: 2 bases; J trimming: 4 bases; junction bases outside the gene matches: 1. The CDR3, as DNA: TGTGCCAGCAGCGTCGGGACAGGGGGCACTGAAGCTTTCTTT. It codes for CASSVGTGGTEAFF.

The chain joins TRBV19 to TRBJ1-5; the D is unclear. CDR1 and CDR2 (germline): LNHDA, SQIVND (reference sequence). With 6 bases removed from V and 3 bases from J, the gap between germline ends came to 15 bases. The CDR3 is 15 amino acids. The DNA of the CDR3 is TGTGCCAGTAGGGACCGAATAGGCTACAATCAGCCCCAGCATTTT. Protein product: CASRDRIGYNQPQHF.

The CDR3 protein is CASSLNPGGFGTEAFF. CDR3 coding DNA: TGTGCCAGCAGCTTAAACCCAGGGGGCTTTGGCACTGAAGCTTTCTTT. This chain uses TRBV7-2 with TRBJ1-1; 8 nucleotides agree with TRBD1. Per germline, CDR1 SGHTA and CDR2 FQGNSA. This CDR3 is 16 amino acids long. The ends lost 2 bases at V and 4 bases at J; junction bases unmatched: 9.

The table lists this clone with a few counts. This sequence joins TRBV29-1 and TRBJ2-1, with no clear D. The germline V gene encodes CDR1 SQVTM and CDR2 ANQGSEA. CDR3 length equals 13 residues. Trimming cost V 7 bases and J 9 bases, with 19 bases left between them. The CDR3 region is CSAFGPRGVEQFF. The CDR3, as DNA: TGCAGCGCTTTCGGGCCTCGCGGCGTTGAGCAGTTCTTC.

The genes are TRBV30 and TRBJ2-5; maybe TRBD1 (5 bases). The germline gives CDR1 GTSNPN, CDR2 SVGIG (reference sequence). The CDR3 sequence is 11 residues long. V lost 4 bases and J 4 bases, leaving 7 bases between the germline ends. In DNA form, the CDR3 reads TGTGCCTGGAATGGGGCAGAGACCCAGTACTTC. Translated, it gives CAWNGAETQYF.

The rearrangement uses TRBV6-4 and TRBJ2-5, with 12 bases identical to TRBD2. The CDR3 spans 15 residues. The germline V gene encodes CDR1 MRHNA and CDR2 SNTAGT. The V and J ends lost 6 bases and 1 base, in that order; junction bases with no gene match: 3. The chain's CDR3 is CASSPTSGGQETQYF. Written as DNA, the CDR3 is TGTGCCAGCAGCCCGACTAGCGGGGGCCAAGAGACCCAGTACTTC.

V gene TRBV27 combines with J gene TRBJ2-3, with 7 bases identical to TRBD1. The CDR3 is 15 amino acids. Trimming removed 6 bases from V and 5 bases from J; junction bases left unmatched: 11. The germline CDR1 and CDR2 sequences are MNHEY and SMNVEV (reference sequence). CDR3 sequence reads: CASSQTGSFKDTQYF. DNA of the CDR3: TGTGCCAGCAGCCAGACAGGGAGTTTTAAAGATACGCAGTATTTT.

V usage is TRBV5-1 and J usage is TRBJ2-1; 8 bases fit TRBD2. The CDR3 extends over 18 amino acids. In germline, CDR1 is SGHRS, CDR2 YFSETQ. V lost 0 bases to trimming and J lost 1 base; unmatched junction nucleotides: 9. CDR3 nucleotide sequence: TGCGCCAGCAGCTTGGCCTATGCTAGCGGGCGATCCTACAATGAGCAGTTCTTC. Translation: CASSLAYASGRSYNEQFF.

This clone showed up just a few times. The V and J genes are TRBV15 and TRBJ2-7, with 10 bases matching TRBD1. Looked up from germline, CDR1 is LNHNV and CDR2 is YYDKDF (reference sequence). The V and J ends lost 1 base and 4 bases, in that order; junction bases with no gene match: 1. This CDR3 is built from 14 residues. CDR3 region: CATSRAGQGYEQYF. The CDR3 DNA follows: TGTGCCACCAGCAGAGCGGGACAGGGGTACGAGCAGTACTTC.